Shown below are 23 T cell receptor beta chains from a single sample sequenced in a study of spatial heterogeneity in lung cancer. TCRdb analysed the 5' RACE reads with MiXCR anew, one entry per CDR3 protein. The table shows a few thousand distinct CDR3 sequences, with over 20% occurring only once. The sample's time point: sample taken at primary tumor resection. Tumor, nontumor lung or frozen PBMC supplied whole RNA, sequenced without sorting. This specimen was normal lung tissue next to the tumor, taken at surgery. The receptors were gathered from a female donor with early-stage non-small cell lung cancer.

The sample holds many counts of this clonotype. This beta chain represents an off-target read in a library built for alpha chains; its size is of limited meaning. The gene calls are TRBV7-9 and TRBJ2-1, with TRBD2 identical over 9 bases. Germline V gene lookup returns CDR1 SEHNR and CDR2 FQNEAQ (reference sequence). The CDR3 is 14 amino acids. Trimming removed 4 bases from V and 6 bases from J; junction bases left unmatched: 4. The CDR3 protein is CASSWQRGVNEQFF. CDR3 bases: TGTGCCAGCAGCTGGCAGCGGGGGGTCAATGAGCAGTTCTTC.

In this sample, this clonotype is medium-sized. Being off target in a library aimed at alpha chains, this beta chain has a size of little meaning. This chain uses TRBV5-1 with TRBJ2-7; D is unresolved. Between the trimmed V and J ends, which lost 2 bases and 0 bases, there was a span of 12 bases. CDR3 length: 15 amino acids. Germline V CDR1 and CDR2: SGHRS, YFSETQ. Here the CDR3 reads CASSLSELGSYEQYF. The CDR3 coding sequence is TGCGCCAGCAGCTTATCGGAGTTGGGCTCCTACGAGCAGTACTTC.

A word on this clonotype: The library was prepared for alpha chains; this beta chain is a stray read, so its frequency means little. CDR3 in DNA: TGTGCCAGCAGTTTTGAGCGGGGGCCACACAATGAGCAGTTCTTC. Amino acid sequence: CASSFERGPHNEQFF. The genes are TRBV12-3 or TRBV12-4 and TRBJ2-1, with 8 bases aligning to TRBD2. The CDR3 is made up of 15 amino acids. V shed 3 bases, J shed 5 bases, and the junction held 6 bases outside the gene matches.

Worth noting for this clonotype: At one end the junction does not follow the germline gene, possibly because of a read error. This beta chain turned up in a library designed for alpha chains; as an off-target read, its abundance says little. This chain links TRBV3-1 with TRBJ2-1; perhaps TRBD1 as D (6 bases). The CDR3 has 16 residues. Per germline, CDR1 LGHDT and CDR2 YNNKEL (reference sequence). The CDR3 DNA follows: TGTGCCAGCAGCCAAGATGTTGTCAGGGGCTACCATGAGCAGTTCTTC. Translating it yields CASSQDVVRGYHEQFF.

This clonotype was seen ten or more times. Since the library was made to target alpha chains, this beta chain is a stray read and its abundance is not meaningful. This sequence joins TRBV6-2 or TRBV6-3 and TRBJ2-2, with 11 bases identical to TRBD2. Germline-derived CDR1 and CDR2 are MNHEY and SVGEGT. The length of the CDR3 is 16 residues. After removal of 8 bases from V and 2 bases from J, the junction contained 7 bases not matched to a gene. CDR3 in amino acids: CASGASGGSNTGELFF. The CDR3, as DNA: TGTGCCAGCGGGGCTAGCGGGGGGAGCAACACCGGGGAGCTGTTTTTT.

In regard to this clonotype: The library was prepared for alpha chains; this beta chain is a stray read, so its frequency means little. The CDR3 here is CASSALGTSGGFYNEQFF. The CDR3 DNA reads as TGCGCCAGCAGCGCCCTGGGGACTAGCGGGGGATTCTACAATGAGCAGTTCTTC. The rearrangement joins TRBV5-1 to TRBJ2-1; 14 bases are a match to TRBD2. Trimming at V came to 4 bases and at J to 3 bases, leaving 9 bases not matched to a gene. The germline V gene encodes CDR1 SGHRS and CDR2 YFSETQ. This CDR3 is built from 18 residues.

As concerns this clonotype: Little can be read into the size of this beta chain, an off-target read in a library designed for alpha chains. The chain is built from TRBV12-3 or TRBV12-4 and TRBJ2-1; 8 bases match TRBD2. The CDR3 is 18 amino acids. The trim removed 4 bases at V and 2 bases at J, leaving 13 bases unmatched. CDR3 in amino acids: CASSSTLASGSPYNEQFF. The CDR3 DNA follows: TGTGCCAGCAGTTCTACCCTCGCTAGCGGGTCCCCCTACAATGAGCAGTTCTTC.

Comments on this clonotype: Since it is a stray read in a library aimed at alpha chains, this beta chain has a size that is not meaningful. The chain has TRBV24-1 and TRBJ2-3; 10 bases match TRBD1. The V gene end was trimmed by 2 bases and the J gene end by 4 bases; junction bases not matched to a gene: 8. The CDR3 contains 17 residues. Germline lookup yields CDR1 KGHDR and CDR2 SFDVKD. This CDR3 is CATSDSGQGDSPDTQYF. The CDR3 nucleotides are TGTGCCACCAGTGATTCCGGACAGGGGGATTCCCCAGATACGCAGTATTTT.

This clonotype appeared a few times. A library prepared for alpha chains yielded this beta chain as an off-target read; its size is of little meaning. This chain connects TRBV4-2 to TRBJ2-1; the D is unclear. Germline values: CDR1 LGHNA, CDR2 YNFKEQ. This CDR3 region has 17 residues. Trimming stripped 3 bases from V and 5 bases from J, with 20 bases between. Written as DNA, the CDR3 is TGTGCCAGCAGCCAGGGTCACGGGCCCATTTCCAACAATGAGCAGTTCTTC. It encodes CASSQGHGPISNNEQFF.

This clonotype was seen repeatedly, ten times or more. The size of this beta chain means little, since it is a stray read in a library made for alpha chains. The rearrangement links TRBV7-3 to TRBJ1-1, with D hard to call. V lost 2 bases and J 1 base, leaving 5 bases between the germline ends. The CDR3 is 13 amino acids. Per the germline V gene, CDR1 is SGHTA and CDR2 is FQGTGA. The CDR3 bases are TGTGCCAGCAGCTTACAACAGAACACTGAAGCTTTCTTT. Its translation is CASSLQQNTEAFF. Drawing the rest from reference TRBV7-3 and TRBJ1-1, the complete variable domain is GAGVSQTPSNKVTEKGKYVELRCDPISGHTALYWYRQSLGQGPEFLIYFQGTGAADDSGLPNDRFFAVRPEGSVSTLKIQRTERGDSAVYLCASSLQQNTEAFFGQGTRLTVV.

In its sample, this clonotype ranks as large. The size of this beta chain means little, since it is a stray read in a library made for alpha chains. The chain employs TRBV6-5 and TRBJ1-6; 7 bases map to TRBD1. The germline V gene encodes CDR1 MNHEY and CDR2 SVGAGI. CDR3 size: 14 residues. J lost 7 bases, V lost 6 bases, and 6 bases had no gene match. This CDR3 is CASSGRQGNSPLHF. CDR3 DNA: TGTGCCAGCAGCGGAAGACAGGGAAATTCACCCCTCCACTTT.

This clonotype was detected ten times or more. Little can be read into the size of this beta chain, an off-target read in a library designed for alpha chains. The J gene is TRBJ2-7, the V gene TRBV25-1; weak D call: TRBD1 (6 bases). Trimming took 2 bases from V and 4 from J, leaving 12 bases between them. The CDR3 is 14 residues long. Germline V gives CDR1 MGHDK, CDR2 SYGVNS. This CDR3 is CASSEETGAYEQYF. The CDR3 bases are TGTGCCAGCAGTGAAGAGACAGGCGCATACGAGCAGTACTTC.

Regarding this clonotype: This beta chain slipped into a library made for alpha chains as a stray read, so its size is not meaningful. CDR3 nucleotides: TGCAGTGCCGCCCGCGGGGCGAACAATGAGCAGTTCTTC. It codes for CSAARGANNEQFF. The chain is built from TRBV20-1 and TRBJ2-1; D is possibly TRBD2 (6 bases). Germline V CDR1 and CDR2: DFQATT, SNEGSKA (reference sequence). The CDR3 totals 13 residues. Trimming pared 6 bases from V and 5 bases from J, leaving 14 bases between.

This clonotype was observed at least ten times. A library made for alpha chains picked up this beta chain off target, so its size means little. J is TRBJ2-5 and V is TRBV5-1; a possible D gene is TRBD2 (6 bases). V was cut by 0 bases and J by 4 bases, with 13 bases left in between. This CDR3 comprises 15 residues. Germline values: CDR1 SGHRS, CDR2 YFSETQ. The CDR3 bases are TGCGCCAGCAGCTTGGGGACTACGGGACCAGAGACCCAGTACTTC. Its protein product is CASSLGTTGPETQYF. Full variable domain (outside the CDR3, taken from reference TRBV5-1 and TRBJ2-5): KAGVTQTPRYLIKTRGQQVTLSCSPISGHRSVSWYQQTPGQGLQFLFEYFSETQRNKGNFPGRFSGRQFSNSRSEMNVSTLELGDSALYLCASSLGTTGPETQYFGPGTRLLVL.

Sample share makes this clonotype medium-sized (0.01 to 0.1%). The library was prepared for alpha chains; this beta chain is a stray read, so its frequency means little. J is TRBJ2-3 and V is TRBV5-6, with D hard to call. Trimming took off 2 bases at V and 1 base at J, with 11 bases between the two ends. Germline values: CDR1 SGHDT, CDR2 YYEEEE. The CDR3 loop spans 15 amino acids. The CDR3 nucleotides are TGTGCCAGCAGCTTCGACCGGTGGGGCACAGATACGCAGTATTTT. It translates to CASSFDRWGTDTQYF.

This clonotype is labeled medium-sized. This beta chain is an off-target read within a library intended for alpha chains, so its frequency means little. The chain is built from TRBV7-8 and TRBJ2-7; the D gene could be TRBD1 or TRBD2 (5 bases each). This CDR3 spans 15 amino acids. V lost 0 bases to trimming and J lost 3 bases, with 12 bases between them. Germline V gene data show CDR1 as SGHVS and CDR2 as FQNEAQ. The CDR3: CASSLARGGGYEQYF. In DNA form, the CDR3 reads TGTGCCAGCAGCTTAGCGCGTGGGGGTGGCTACGAGCAGTACTTC.

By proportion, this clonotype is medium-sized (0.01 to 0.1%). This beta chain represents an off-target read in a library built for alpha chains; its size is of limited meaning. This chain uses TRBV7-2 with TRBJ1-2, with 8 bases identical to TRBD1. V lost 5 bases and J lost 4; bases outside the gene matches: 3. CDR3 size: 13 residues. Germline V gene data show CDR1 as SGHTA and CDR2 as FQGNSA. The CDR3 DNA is TGTGCCAGCAGCGGGACAGGTCCCTATGGCTACACCTTC. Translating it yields CASSGTGPYGYTF.

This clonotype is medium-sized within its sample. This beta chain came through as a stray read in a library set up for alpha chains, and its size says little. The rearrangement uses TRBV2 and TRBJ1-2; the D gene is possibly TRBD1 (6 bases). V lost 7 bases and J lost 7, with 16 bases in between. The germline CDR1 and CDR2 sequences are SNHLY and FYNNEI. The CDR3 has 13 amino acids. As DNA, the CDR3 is TGTGCCAGCATCTCGGGGGGCGCAGGTGGCTACACCTTC. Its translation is CASISGGAGGYTF.

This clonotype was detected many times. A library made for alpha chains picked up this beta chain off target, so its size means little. CDR3 DNA: TGTGCCAGCAGCTTAGGCTGGGGGACTGGAAATTATGAGCAGTTCTTC. Translated, it gives CASSLGWGTGNYEQFF. V is TRBV13 and J is TRBJ2-1, with D possibly matching TRBD2 (6 bases). The CDR3 totals 16 residues. Germline CDR1 PRHDT, CDR2 FYEKMQ (reference sequence). Deletions cut 0 bases from V and 8 bases from J, with 17 bases between.

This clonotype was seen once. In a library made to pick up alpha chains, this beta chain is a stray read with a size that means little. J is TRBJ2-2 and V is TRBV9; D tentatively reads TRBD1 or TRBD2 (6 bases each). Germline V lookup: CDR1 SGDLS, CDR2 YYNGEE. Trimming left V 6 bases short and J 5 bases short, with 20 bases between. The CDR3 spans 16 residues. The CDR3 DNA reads TGTGCCAGCACCACCACACAGGGAGGAGGAACCGGGGAGCTGTTTTTT. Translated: CASTTTQGGGTGELFF.

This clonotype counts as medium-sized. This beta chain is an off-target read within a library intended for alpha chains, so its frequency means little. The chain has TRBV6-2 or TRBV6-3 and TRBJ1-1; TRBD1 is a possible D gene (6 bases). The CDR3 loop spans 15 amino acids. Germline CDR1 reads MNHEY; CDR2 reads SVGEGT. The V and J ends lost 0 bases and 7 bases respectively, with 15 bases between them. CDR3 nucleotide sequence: TGTGCCAGCAGTTACTCGGCAGCAGGGGCCATTGAAGCTTTCTTT. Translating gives CASSYSAAGAIEAFF.

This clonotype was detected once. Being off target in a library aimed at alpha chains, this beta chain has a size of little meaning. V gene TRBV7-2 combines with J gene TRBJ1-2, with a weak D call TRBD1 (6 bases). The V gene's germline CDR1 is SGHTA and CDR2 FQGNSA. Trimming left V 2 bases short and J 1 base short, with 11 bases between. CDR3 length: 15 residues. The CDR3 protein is CASSLKTGLNYGYTF. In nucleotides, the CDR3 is TGTGCCAGCAGCTTAAAGACAGGTCTTAACTATGGCTACACCTTC.

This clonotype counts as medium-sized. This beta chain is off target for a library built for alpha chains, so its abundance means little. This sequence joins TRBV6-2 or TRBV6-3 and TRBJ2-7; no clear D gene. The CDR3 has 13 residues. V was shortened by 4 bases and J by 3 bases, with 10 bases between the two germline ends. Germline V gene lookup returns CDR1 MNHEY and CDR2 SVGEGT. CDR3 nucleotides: TGTGCCAGCAGTTCTACCAATGTCTACGAGCAGTACTTC. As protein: CASSSTNVYEQYF.